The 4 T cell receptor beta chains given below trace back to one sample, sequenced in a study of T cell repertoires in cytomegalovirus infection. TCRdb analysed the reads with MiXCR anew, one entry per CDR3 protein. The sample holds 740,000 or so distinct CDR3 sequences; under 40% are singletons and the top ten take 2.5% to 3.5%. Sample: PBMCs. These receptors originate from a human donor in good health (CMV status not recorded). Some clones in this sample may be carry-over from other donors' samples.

The CDR3 region has the DNA TGTGCCAGCAGTGAGGCGGGGGATACGTACAATGAGCAGTTCTTC. Translation: CASSEAGDTYNEQFF. The rearrangement joins TRBV6-4 to TRBJ2-1; 7 positions match TRBD2. The CDR3 loop spans 15 amino acids. V was pared by 3 bases and J by 4 bases, with 6 bases of the junction left unmatched. Germline CDR1 is MRHNA and CDR2 is SNTAGT.

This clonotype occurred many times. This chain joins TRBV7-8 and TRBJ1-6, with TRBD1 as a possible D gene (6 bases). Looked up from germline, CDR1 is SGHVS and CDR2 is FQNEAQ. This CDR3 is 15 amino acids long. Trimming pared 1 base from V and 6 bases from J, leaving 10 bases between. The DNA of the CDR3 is TGTGCCAGCAGCTTAGGGGGGCTCGGTAATTCACCCCTCCACTTT. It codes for CASSLGGLGNSPLHF.

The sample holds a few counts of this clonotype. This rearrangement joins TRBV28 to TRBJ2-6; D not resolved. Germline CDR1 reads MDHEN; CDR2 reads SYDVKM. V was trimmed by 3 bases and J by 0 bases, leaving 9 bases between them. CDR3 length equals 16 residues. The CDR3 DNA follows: TGTGCCAGCAGTTTTCGTACCTACTCTGGGGCCAACGTCCTGACTTTC. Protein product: CASSFRTYSGANVLTF.

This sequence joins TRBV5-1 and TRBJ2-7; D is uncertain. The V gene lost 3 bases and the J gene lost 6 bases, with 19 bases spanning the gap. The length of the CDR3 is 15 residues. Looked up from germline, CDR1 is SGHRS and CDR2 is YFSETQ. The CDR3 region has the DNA TGCGCCAGCAGCTGGACCCCGGCCGCCGATGGCGAGCAGTACTTC. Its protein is CASSWTPAADGEQYF. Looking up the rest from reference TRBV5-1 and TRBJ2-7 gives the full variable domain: KAGVTQTPRYLIKTRGQQVTLSCSPISGHRSVSWYQQTPGQGLQFLFEYFSETQRNKGNFPGRFSGRQFSNSRSEMNVSTLELGDSALYLCASSWTPAADGEQYFGPGTRLTVT.